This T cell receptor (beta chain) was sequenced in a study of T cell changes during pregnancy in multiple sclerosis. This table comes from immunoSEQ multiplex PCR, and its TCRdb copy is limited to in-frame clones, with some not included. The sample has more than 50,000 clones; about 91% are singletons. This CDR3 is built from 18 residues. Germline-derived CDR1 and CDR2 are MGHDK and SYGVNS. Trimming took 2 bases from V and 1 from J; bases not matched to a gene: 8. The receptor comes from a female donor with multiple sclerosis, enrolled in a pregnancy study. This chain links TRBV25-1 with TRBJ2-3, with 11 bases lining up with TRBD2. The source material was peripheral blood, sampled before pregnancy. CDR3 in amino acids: CASSETLAGGPRTDTQYF. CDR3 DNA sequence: TGTGCCAGCAGTGAAACCCTAGCGGGGGGCCCCCGCACAGATACGCAGTATTTT. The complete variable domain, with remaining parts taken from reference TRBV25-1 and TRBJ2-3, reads EADIYQTPRYLVIGTGKKITLECSQTMGHDKMYWYQQDPGMELHLIHYSYGVNSTEKGDLSSESTVSRIRTEHFPLTLESARPSHTSQYLCASSETLAGGPRTDTQYFGPGTRLTVL.